Included here is one TCR beta chain sequence, with context. What it recognizes is unknown. The sample is drawn from a study of cytomegalovirus exposure and HLA in healthy donors. This CDR3 is 14 amino acids long. Trimming shortened V by 1 base and J by 0 bases, and 5 bases separated the two germline ends. Germline-derived CDR1 and CDR2 are MDHEN and SYDVKM. The study's findings and limits: Within the 120 or so validation repertoires, first-cohort TCR clusters tended to co-occur, according to a later analysis. As confirmed in vitro, three CMV-associated chains were specific for CMV antigens. It was reportedly the case that the classifier diagnosed cytomegalovirus status with high specificity and sensitivity. It was about 150 TCR beta chains that were listed as cytomegalovirus-associated.

Here immunoSEQ multiplex PCR was the method, and the copy in TCRdb shows in-frame clones only, minus some. The sample has 160,000 or so clones, 85% to 90% seen once; the top ten hold roughly 3%. This sequence joins TRBV28 and TRBJ2-3; D unclear. The TCR comes from a man aged 18-30 years in good health and CMV-seronegative. The sample consisted of PBMCs. The DNA of the CDR3 is TGTGCCAGCAGTTTATTGGAGAGCACAGATACGCAGTATTTT. Translating it yields CASSLLESTDTQYF.